Reported below is one T cell receptor beta chain. Only in-frame clones appear in the TCRdb table, and some are missing; sequencing was by immunoSEQ multiplex PCR. The data show roughly 170,000 clones, 84% seen once. CDR1 is SGHAT, CDR2 FQNNGV, per germline. The J segment lost 0 bases and the V segment lost 5 bases, leaving 3 bases of the junction unmatched. This CDR3 spans 14 amino acids. The data originate from a study of cytomegalovirus exposure and HLA in healthy donors. From the approximately 120-subject validation cohort, which was separate from the roughly 710-subject first cohort, the donors were drawn.

This TCR came from a woman under 30 in good health and CMV-seropositive. The chain employs TRBV11-2 and TRBJ1-1; 7 bases line up with TRBD1. Material: PBMCs. CDR3 coding DNA: TGTGCCAGCAGCCGACAGGGTATGAACACTGAAGCTTTCTTT. Protein product: CASSRQGMNTEAFF.